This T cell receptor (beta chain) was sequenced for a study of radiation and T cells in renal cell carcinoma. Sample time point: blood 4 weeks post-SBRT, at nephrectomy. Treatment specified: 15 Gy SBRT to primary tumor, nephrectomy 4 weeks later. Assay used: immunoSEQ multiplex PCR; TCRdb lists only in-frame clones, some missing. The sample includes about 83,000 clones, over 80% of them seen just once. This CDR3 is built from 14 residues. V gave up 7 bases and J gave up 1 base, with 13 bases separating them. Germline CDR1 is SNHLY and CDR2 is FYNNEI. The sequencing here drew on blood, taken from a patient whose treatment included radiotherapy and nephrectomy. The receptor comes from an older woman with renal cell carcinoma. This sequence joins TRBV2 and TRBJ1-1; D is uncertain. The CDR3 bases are TGTGCCAGCAAACCTCCCGCTCCGAACACTGAAGCTTTCTTT. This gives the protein CASKPPAPNTEAFF.